This entry is about one T cell receptor (beta chain). No antigen is known for it. The record originates from a study of identical twins. Overall study results and limits: Zero-insertion analyses could be partly confounded by invariant MAIT and iNKT cells. Cord blood beta clonotypes present at high abundance carried fewer insertions; no such pattern appeared in memory repertoires.

One entry per CDR3 protein results from TCRdb running MiXCR on the 5' RACE reads. Among under 300,000 distinct CDR3 sequences, about 13% were seen once, and the ten largest hold 3.5% to 5%. Deletions cut 1 base from V and 2 bases from J, with 9 bases between. Per the germline V gene, CDR1 is SQVTM and CDR2 is ANQGSEA. CDR3 size: 13 residues. These data were also filed under a second study, of yellow fever vaccine responses in identical twins.

V is TRBV29-1 and J is TRBJ2-7; D remains ambiguous. Material: memory (CD45RO+) T cells sorted from blood. This sequence was found in a woman aged 18-29 years in good health. This CDR3 reads CSVEVSRTYEQYF. The CDR3 region has the DNA TGCAGCGTTGAAGTGTCCAGAACCTACGAGCAGTACTTC.